This is a list of T cell receptor beta chains from one sample in a study of siplizumab effects on memory and regulatory T cells. Some clones are missing from TCRdb's copy, which holds only in-frame ones; the method was immunoSEQ multiplex PCR. The sample holds about 100,000 clones, more than 90% seen once. Material for sequencing was CD4+ T cells sorted from blood. The origin of the receptors is a human donor in good health. Both conserved end residues are part of each CDR3. A D gene is named only where the DNA matches it firmly. Only part of the rows carry a size: once, few, many, or a class if the clone is expanded.

>TRBJ2-1|TRBD2|-|TRBV7-3
TGTGCCAGCAGCTTCGCGGGGGCCTACAATGAGCAGTTCTTC
CASSFAGAYNEQFF
>TRBJ1-5|-|-|TRBV19
TGTGCCAGTAGTACTCAGGGCGGCAATCAGCCCCAGCATTTT
CASSTQGGNQPQHF
>TRBJ1-2|TRBD1|-|TRBV6-5
TGTGCCAGCAGTCCCGGGACAGCTAACTATGGCTACACCTTC
CASSPGTANYGYTF
>TRBJ2-1|-|-|TRBV27
TGTGCCAGCAGTTTCACAGTTCCGCTATACAATGAGCAGTTCTTC
CASSFTVPLYNEQFF
>TRBJ2-3|-|-|TRBV11-1
TGTGCCAGCAGCTTAGGCGGTCAGACAACAGATACGCAGTATTTT
CASSLGGQTTDTQYF
>TRBJ1-2|-|-|TRBV7-9
TGTGCCAGCAGCTTAGCGGGGGTCCAAATCTATGGCTACACCTTC
CASSLAGVQIYGYTF
>TRBJ2-5|TRBD2|-|TRBV10-3
TGTGCCTTGGCTAGCGGGGATCAAGAGACCCAGTACTTC
CALASGDQETQYF
>TRBJ2-7|-|once|TRBV6-4
TGTGCCAGCAGTCGGGGAGAGCAGATGACAGGTTACTACGAGCAGTACTTC
CASSRGEQMTGYYEQYF
>TRBJ2-7|-|-|TRBV7-2
TGTGCCAGCAGCCAGACGTCCCGGGGCGAGCAGTACTTC
CASSQTSRGEQYF
>TRBJ1-6|-|-|TRBV5-1
TGCGCCAGCAGCTTGGCCACGGGGGTTCTCGGGTCACCCCTCCACTTT
CASSLATGVLGSPLHF
>TRBJ1-5|-|-|TRBV28
TGTGCCAGCAATTTTGGGAATCAGCCCCAGCATTTT
CASNFGNQPQHF
>TRBJ1-6|-|-|TRBV6-1
TGTGCCAGCCGGCAGTCCGAGATTCCGTCACCCCTCCACTTT
CASRQSEIPSPLHF
>TRBJ1-4|-|-|TRBV7-2
TGTGCCAGCAGCTTAAATCGTGGGGCTGAAAAACTGTTTTTT
CASSLNRGAEKLFF
>TRBJ2-6|TRBD2|-|TRBV4-3
TGCGCCAGCAGCCCAACCGCTGGGACTAGCGGCCACCCCTCTGGGGCCAACGTCCTGACTTTC
CASSPTAGTSGHPSGANVLTF
>TRBJ1-4|TRBD1|-|TRBV19
TGTGCCACCTCAGGGGGGGGTACAACTAATGAAAAACTGTTTTTT
CATSGGGTTNEKLFF
>TRBJ1-2|-|-|TRBV7-2
TGTGCCAGCAGCTCTCAAAGGGCTGGCTACACCTTC
CASSSQRAGYTF
>TRBJ2-1|TRBD2|-|TRBV2
TGTGCCAGCAGCCCTCGGACAGGGCGAGCGGGGGGGAACAATGAGCAGTTCTTC
CASSPRTGRAGGNNEQFF
>TRBJ2-6|TRBD2|-|TRBV7-2
TGTGCCAGCAGCTTAATAGCGGGGCTGGGCGGGGCCAACGTCCTGACTTTC
CASSLIAGLGGANVLTF
>TRBJ1-2|-|-|TRBV2
TGTGCCAGCAGTGAAGAATTACGGGGGTACGGCCCCAACTATGGCTACACCTTC
CASSEELRGYGPNYGYTF
>TRBJ1-1|-|few|TRBV14
TGTGCCAGCAGCCACCAAGAAAACACTGAAGCTTTCTTT
CASSHQENTEAFF
>TRBJ1-1|-|-|TRBV19
TGTGCCAGTGAACTACGGGGGAACACTGAAGCTTTCTTT
CASELRGNTEAFF
>TRBJ1-6|TRBD1|-|TRBV27
TGTGCCAGCAGCTATAACAGGGGTGGTAATTCACCCCTCCACTTT
CASSYNRGGNSPLHF
>TRBJ2-6|-|-|TRBV27
TGTGCCAGCAGTTTAGGGGTGAACTCTGGGGCCAACGTCCTGACTTTC
CASSLGVNSGANVLTF
>TRBJ1-2|-|-|TRBV6-1
TGTGCCAGCAGTGAATTGTTGATTTTCTATGGCTACACCTTC
CASSELLIFYGYTF
>TRBJ2-5|-|-|TRBV11-2
TGTGCCAGCAGTATTCAAGAGACCCAGTACTTC
CASSIQETQYF
>TRBJ2-1|TRBD1|-|TRBV7-3
TGTGCCAGCAGCCCTCGGGACAGGCGGTTGGATGAGCAGTTCTTC
CASSPRDRRLDEQFF
>TRBJ2-2|-|few|TRBV4-1
TGCGCCAGCAGCCAAGACGCATGGACCCCGAACACCGGGGAGCTGTTTTTT
CASSQDAWTPNTGELFF
>TRBJ1-1|-|-|TRBV7-3
TGTGCCAGCAGCCCGGACGGACAAGGACAAGCTTTCTTT
CASSPDGQGQAFF
>TRBJ2-7|-|-|TRBV27
TGTGCCAGCAGTTTGATGTCAGCTGGTAAGGACGAGCAGTACTTC
CASSLMSAGKDEQYF
>TRBJ1-1|-|few|TRBV2
TGTGCCAGCAGAGGTCGGATGAACACTGAAGCTTTCTTT
CASRGRMNTEAFF
>TRBJ2-5|TRBD2|-|TRBV9
TGTGCCAGCAGCGAGAGCGGGGGGGCCACAGTGACCCAGTACTTC
CASSESGGATVTQYF
>TRBJ1-4|TRBD1|-|TRBV5-4
TGTGCCAGCAGCAAGGGACAGGGGAATGAAAAACTGTTTTTT
CASSKGQGNEKLFF
>TRBJ2-1|TRBD1|few|TRBV6-6
TGTGCCAGCACCGCCCCGGACAGGGGAGGCAATGAGCAGTTCTTC
CASTAPDRGGNEQFF
>TRBJ1-4|TRBD1|-|TRBV28
TGTGCCAGCAGTCCCGACAGGGTCGAAGGAAAACTGTTTTTT
CASSPDRVEGKLFF
>TRBJ1-1|-|-|TRBV18
TGTGCCAGCTCGGAGACAGGAGGGAACACTGAAGCTTTCTTT
CASSETGGNTEAFF
>TRBJ2-4|-|-|TRBV28
TGTGCCAGCCCCCCTTCAGGGTCTCTAGCCAAAAACATTCAGTACTTC
CASPPSGSLAKNIQYF
>TRBJ1-1|-|few|TRBV19
TGTGCCAGTAGTATTCCCCTTCTCTGGGGGCGGAACACTGAAGCTTTCTTT
CASSIPLLWGRNTEAFF
>TRBJ2-7|TRBD2|-|TRBV5-4
TGTGCCAGCAGCCCCCGGGGAGGGTTGAACGGGCAGTACTTC
CASSPRGGLNGQYF
>TRBJ1-5|-|once|TRBV2
TGTGCCAGTTCATTCCAGGGACCCCATCAGCCCCAGCATTTT
CASSFQGPHQPQHF
>TRBJ2-3|TRBD2|-|TRBV7-2
TGTGCCAGCAGCTCAATAGCGGGGGATCTCACAGATACGCAGTATTTT
CASSSIAGDLTDTQYF